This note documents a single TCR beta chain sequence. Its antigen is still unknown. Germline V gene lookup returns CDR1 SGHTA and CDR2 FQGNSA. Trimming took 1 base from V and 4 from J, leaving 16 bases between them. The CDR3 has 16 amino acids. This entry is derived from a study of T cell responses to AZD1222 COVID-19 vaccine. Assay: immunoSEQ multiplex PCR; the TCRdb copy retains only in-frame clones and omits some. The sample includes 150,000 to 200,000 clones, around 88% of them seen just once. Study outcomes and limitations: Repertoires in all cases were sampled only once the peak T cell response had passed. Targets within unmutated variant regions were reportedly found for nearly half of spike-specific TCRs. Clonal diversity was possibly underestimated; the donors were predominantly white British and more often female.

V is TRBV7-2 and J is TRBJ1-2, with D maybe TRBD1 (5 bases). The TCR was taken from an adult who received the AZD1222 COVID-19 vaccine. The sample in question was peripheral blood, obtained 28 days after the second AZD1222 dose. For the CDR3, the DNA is TGTGCCAGCAGCTTAGAGGGCCCGCCAGGGTCCTATGGCTACACCTTC. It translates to CASSLEGPPGSYGYTF.